These T cell receptor beta chains were read from a single sample in a study of blood T cell repertoires in COVID-19. Clones were read by immunoSEQ multiplex PCR, and TCRdb kept only the in-frame ones, dropping some. Among about 120,000 clones listed, over 80% were seen once. Sequenced: peripheral blood. These receptors all come from a man aged 60 to 75 with acute or convalescent COVID-19. Both conserved end residues are part of each CDR3. A D gene is named only where the DNA matches it firmly. A row's size may be missing; if present it is once, few, many or a size class.

>TRBV27|NA|TRBJ2-7|TRBD2
TGTGCCAGCAGTTTCTCAGCGGGAGAGAGCTCCTACGAGCAGTACTTC
CASSFSAGESSYEQYF
>TRBV28|once|TRBJ1-2|NA
TGTGCCAGCAGCCTCGGGACATCCTATGGCTACACCTTC
CASSLGTSYGYTF
>TRBV24-1|NA|TRBJ2-3|NA
TGTGCCACCGGGGCGGAAGATACGCAGTATTTT
CATGAEDTQYF
>TRBV2|NA|TRBJ1-3|TRBD1
TGTGCCAGCAGTGGCGGCAGGGGGTCAGGAAACACCATATATTTT
CASSGGRGSGNTIYF
>TRBV7-8|NA|TRBJ1-5|NA
TGTGCCAGCAGCCCGGACGGACTTTATCAGCCCCAGCATTTT
CASSPDGLYQPQHF
>TRBV6-1|NA|TRBJ1-4|NA
TGTGCCAGCAGTGAAGTGGCGGGATCAAATGAAAAACTGTTTTTT
CASSEVAGSNEKLFF
>TRBV28|NA|TRBJ1-2|NA
TGTGCCAGCAGTTCCGACATCTTCTATCGCGGCTACACCTTC
CASSSDIFYRGYTF
>TRBV9|NA|TRBJ2-3|NA
TGTGCCAGCAGCGTAGAAGGGACTAGCACAGATACGCAGTATTTT
CASSVEGTSTDTQYF
>TRBV6-5|NA|TRBJ2-7|NA
TGTGCCAGCAGTTGGGGGCAGGGCCCCTACGAGCAGTACTTC
CASSWGQGPYEQYF
>TRBV14|NA|TRBJ2-1|NA
TGTGCCAGCAGCCCTTCTAATTACAATGAGCAGTTCTTC
CASSPSNYNEQFF
>TRBV5-1|NA|TRBJ1-2|TRBD1
TGCGCCAGCAGCTTGGCAGGGGGAGGAGGCTACACCTTC
CASSLAGGGGYTF
>TRBV10-3|NA|TRBJ2-5|TRBD2
TGTGCCACCGGGGGGACGGAAAAAGAGACCCAGTACTTC
CATGGTEKETQYF
>TRBV6-6|NA|TRBJ2-1|NA
TGTGCCACCCAGGCGTACAATGAGCAGTTCTTC
CATQAYNEQFF
>TRBV27|NA|TRBJ1-2|NA
TGTGCCAGCAGTCCCGCCCAAGAGAGGAATGGCTACACCTTC
CASSPAQERNGYTF
>TRBV27|NA|TRBJ2-7|NA
TGTGCCAGCAGTTTATCGAAGGGGGCAGGGGAGGAGGGCGAGCAGTACTTC
CASSLSKGAGEEGEQYF
>TRBV7-6|few|TRBJ1-1|TRBD1
TGTGCCAGCAGCCCGAGACAGGGCCTGAACACTGAAGCTTTCTTT
CASSPRQGLNTEAFF
>TRBV28|once|TRBJ1-2|NA
TGTGCCAGCAGTTTTGGGCTAAGGGGTGGCTACACCTTC
CASSFGLRGGYTF
>TRBV24-1|NA|TRBJ1-1|TRBD1
TGTGCCACCATTGATGACAGGGGGCGAAGTATAATGAACACTGAAGCTTTCTTT
CATIDDRGRSIMNTEAFF
>TRBV29-1|NA|TRBJ1-1|NA
TGCAGCGTCCGCAAATCGACAGGCCATGGGAACACTGAAGCTTTCTTT
CSVRKSTGHGNTEAFF
>TRBV6-6|once|TRBJ2-7|TRBD2
TGTGCCAGCAGTTCCCCGGGACTAGCGGGAGGCGAGCAGTACTTC
CASSSPGLAGGEQYF
>TRBV5-4|NA|TRBJ1-6|TRBD1
TGTGCCAGCAGCTTGGGCCGGGGACAGGGTTCTTCACCCCTCCACTTT
CASSLGRGQGSSPLHF
>TRBV25-1|NA|TRBJ1-4|TRBD1
TGTGCCAGCAGTGAATCGGACAGGGTGGGGGAAAAACTGTTTTTT
CASSESDRVGEKLFF
>TRBV30|NA|TRBJ1-2|TRBD1
TGTGCCTGGAGGGACAGGCGCGGTGGCTATGGCTACACCTTC
CAWRDRRGGYGYTF
>TRBV13|NA|TRBJ2-7|NA
TGTGCCAGCAGCGCTACAAGTTGGCGGGCGCGCTACGAGCAGTACTTC
CASSATSWRARYEQYF